This T cell receptor beta chain comes out of a study of post-analysis software for immune sequencing data. Study-wide context: Recorded disease courses covered relapsing-remitting, secondary progressive and progressive-relapsing multiple sclerosis. Some patients had no subtype annotation. General study results and limits: In multiple sclerosis, normalized Chao1 diversity was significantly below that of controls. Pronounced co-clustering by F measure was evident among identically batched samples.

Worth noting for this clonotype: The target antigen is unknown.

Prepared libraries of TCR beta cDNA carried unique molecular identifiers. T cells numbering roughly 1 to 10 million yielded some 480,000 cDNA molecules. TCRdb re-called the PCR reads with MiXCR, one entry per CDR3 protein. The sample lists 700,000 to 800,000 distinct CDR3 sequences, 25% to 30% seen once, with roughly 0.53% in the top ten. The TCR was taken from a girl aged 5-17 years with multiple sclerosis. What was sequenced was blood.

CDR3 residues: CASSEYRGGAAETQYF. In DNA, the CDR3 is TGTGCCAGCAGTGAATATAGGGGAGGGGCGGCGGAGACCCAGTACTTC. This sequence joins TRBV25-1 and TRBJ2-5, with 7 positions matching TRBD2. With 0 bases clipped from V and 5 bases from J, the junction kept 9 bases outside the gene matches. Germline CDR1 and CDR2: MGHDK and SYGVNS. This CDR3 contains 16 residues.